The 14 T cell receptor beta chains below come from one sample, sequenced in a study of OX40 agonist ivuxolimab in advanced cancers. TCRdb's copy holds only in-frame clones and misses some; the assay was immunoSEQ multiplex PCR. The data hold fewer than 100,000 clones, with roughly 93% observed a single time. Sample: CD4+ or CD8+ T cells sorted from blood, taken in a trial of the OX40 agonist ivuxolimab. Source of these receptors: an adult with an advanced solid tumor such as melanoma, head and neck, liver or kidney cancer.

This clone showed up just a few times. The chain links TRBV7-9 to TRBJ2-7; the D gene is possibly TRBD2 (6 bases). This CDR3 comprises 14 residues. Germline-derived CDR1 and CDR2 are SEHNR and FQNEAQ (reference sequence). V was cut by 3 bases and J by 2 bases, with 11 bases left in between. CDR3 region: CASSFSGLTYEQYF. As DNA, the CDR3 is TGTGCCAGCAGCTTTTCGGGACTCACCTACGAGCAGTACTTC.

The chain recombines TRBV7-3 with TRBJ1-1; no clear D. Germline lookup yields CDR1 SGHTA and CDR2 FQGTGA. There are 13 residues in the CDR3. V gave up 1 base and J gave up 7 bases, with 10 bases separating them. The CDR3 sequence: CASSLIPTGEAFF. The CDR3 DNA is TGTGCCAGCAGCTTAATCCCGACGGGTGAAGCTTTCTTT.

The genes are TRBV5-4 and TRBJ2-2; D is perhaps TRBD1 (5 bases). Between the trimmed V and J ends, which lost 1 base and 3 bases, there was a span of 10 bases. Germline V gene lookup returns CDR1 SGHNT and CDR2 YYREEE (reference sequence). This CDR3 contains 15 residues. The chain's CDR3 is CASSLSQGYTGELFF. The CDR3 DNA reads as TGTGCCAGCAGCTTGAGCCAGGGCTACACCGGGGAGCTGTTTTTT.

The chain joins TRBV19 to TRBJ2-6; D not certain. The CDR3 is 15 residues long. V gave up 2 bases and J gave up 0 bases, with 5 bases separating them. Germline V gene lookup returns CDR1 LNHDA and CDR2 SQIVND (reference sequence). CDR3 bases: TGTGCCAGTAGTATAACGGCCTCTGGGGCCAACGTCCTGACTTTC. It encodes CASSITASGANVLTF.

V is TRBV4-3 and J is TRBJ2-6; D is possibly TRBD1 (6 bases). V dropped 3 bases and J dropped 0 bases, with 9 bases sitting between them. Germline V gene data show CDR1 as LGHNA and CDR2 as YSLEER. The CDR3 is 16 residues long. For the CDR3, the DNA is TGCGCCAGCAGCCAGGGGGCGATCTCTGGGGCCAACGTCCTGACTTTC. Encoded protein: CASSQGAISGANVLTF.

The J gene is TRBJ1-3, the V gene TRBV7-2, with D tentatively TRBD1 (6 bases). V shed 1 base and J shed 3 bases, with 13 bases lying between them. Germline lookup yields CDR1 SGHTA and CDR2 FQGNSA. The CDR3 is 16 residues long. CDR3 sequence: CASSLDWGARGNTIYF. In DNA form, the CDR3 reads TGTGCCAGCAGCTTAGATTGGGGGGCGCGTGGAAACACCATATATTTT.

The CDR3 region has the DNA TGTGCCAGCAGCCCCCGAGAAGCGGGAGGACGCACAGATACGCAGTATTTT. Its protein is CASSPREAGGRTDTQYF. V gene TRBV5-4 combines with J gene TRBJ2-3; TRBD2 matches at 9 bases. The CDR3 is made up of 17 amino acids. The germline V gene encodes CDR1 SGHNT and CDR2 YYREEE (reference sequence). V gave up 4 bases and J gave up 1 base; unmatched junction bases: 10.

The rearrangement joins TRBV2 to TRBJ2-5; 9 positions match TRBD2. V shed 0 bases, J shed 5 bases, and the junction held 7 bases outside the gene matches. The length of the CDR3 is 16 residues. Germline assignment: CDR1 SNHLY and CDR2 FYNNEI. CDR3: CASSEALTSGRETQYF. The CDR3 DNA reads as TGTGCCAGCAGTGAAGCGCTGACTAGCGGTCGGGAGACCCAGTACTTC.

This chain uses TRBV11-2 with TRBJ2-7; tentatively, D is TRBD1 (6 bases). The CDR3 consists of 12 residues. Between the trimmed V and J ends, which lost 1 base and 6 bases, there was a span of 7 bases. The germline CDR1 and CDR2 sequences are SGHAT and FQNNGV. CDR3 DNA: TGTGCCAGCAGCTTAGGGACAGCCGAGCAGTACTTC. Translating gives CASSLGTAEQYF.

J is TRBJ2-3 and V is TRBV7-8; 7 nucleotides match TRBD1. The V and J ends lost 3 bases and 1 base, in that order; junction bases with no gene match: 10. The CDR3 is 17 amino acids. Germline CDR1 and CDR2: SGHVS and FQNEAQ. In nucleotides, the CDR3 is TGTGCCAGCAGCTTTTCTACGACAGGGTTGGGCACAGATACGCAGTATTTT. Translated: CASSFSTTGLGTDTQYF.

This clone was seen just once. J is TRBJ1-2 and V is TRBV28, with D hard to call. This CDR3 has 13 residues. Between the trimmed V and J ends, which lost 6 bases and 4 bases, there was a span of 12 bases. CDR1 and CDR2 (germline): MDHEN, SYDVKM. The CDR3 sequence is CASRPTGGYGYTF. In DNA, the CDR3 is TGTGCCAGCAGACCCACCGGAGGCTATGGCTACACCTTC.

The chain has TRBV28 and TRBJ2-7; no reliable D call. Germline values: CDR1 MDHEN, CDR2 SYDVKM. This CDR3 contains 12 residues. V lost 1 base and J lost 5, with 6 bases in between. DNA for the CDR3: TGTGCCAGCAGTTTATCCAAGGACGAGCAGTACTTC. Translating it yields CASSLSKDEQYF. Combining the CDR3 with reference TRBV28 and TRBJ2-7 gives the whole variable domain DVKVTQSSRYLVKRTGEKVFLECVQDMDHENMFWYRQDPGLGLRLIYFSYDVKMKEKGDIPEGYSVSREKKERFSLILESASTNQTSMYLCASSLSKDEQYFGPGTRLTVT.

This clone was recorded only once. CDR3 DNA: TGTGCCAGCAGCTTGAGCACGGACCCTAATGAAAAACTGTTTTTT. This encodes CASSLSTDPNEKLFF. This chain connects TRBV5-4 to TRBJ1-4; D is uncertain. CDR1 and CDR2 from the germline V gene are SGHNT and YYREEE (reference sequence). The CDR3 totals 15 residues. Trimming left V 1 base short and J 3 bases short, with 10 bases between.

The chain uses TRBV28 and TRBJ2-3; D is ambiguous. V lost 5 bases and J 4 bases, leaving 13 bases between the germline ends. Germline-derived CDR1 and CDR2 are MDHEN and SYDVKM. The CDR3 sequence is 14 residues long. Here the CDR3 reads CASSPPRHSDTQYF. The CDR3 DNA follows: TGTGCCAGCAGTCCACCCCGACATTCAGATACGCAGTATTTT.